This TCR beta chain is drawn from a study of Graves' ophthalmopathy and Graves' hyperthyroidism. As for the study in general: Peripheral blood was collected at initial diagnosis, before any treatment. Study-wide results and limits: Among expanded thyroid clonotypes above 0.001 frequency, most also occurred in blood.

Of note for this clonotype: What it binds is unknown.

The V end lost 5 bases, the J end lost 4 bases, and 21 bases lay between the germline ends. Germline V lookup: CDR1 SGHAT, CDR2 FQNNGV. CDR3 size: 17 residues. The diagnosis combined clinical symptoms, thyroxine, TRAb, thyroid ultrasound and orbital computed tomography scans. The sequenced template was RNA, covering the TCR beta CDR3 region. The workflow started with a first-round RT-PCR run with HTBI primers and then moved on to a second-round multiplex PCR. TCRdb reprocessed the multiplex PCR reads via MiXCR and lists one record per CDR3 protein. This table has roughly 400,000 distinct CDR3 sequences, approximately 16% appearing once.

The gene calls are TRBV11-2 and TRBJ1-3; the D gene is possibly TRBD1 (5 bases). The clonotype was recovered from a woman under 30 with Graves' ophthalmopathy. Sequenced input: peripheral blood. The CDR3 DNA follows: TGTGCCAGCAGCCCCCCCTTAGGGCCAGGGCCCGGAAACACCATATATTTT. Its translation is CASSPPLGPGPGNTIYF.